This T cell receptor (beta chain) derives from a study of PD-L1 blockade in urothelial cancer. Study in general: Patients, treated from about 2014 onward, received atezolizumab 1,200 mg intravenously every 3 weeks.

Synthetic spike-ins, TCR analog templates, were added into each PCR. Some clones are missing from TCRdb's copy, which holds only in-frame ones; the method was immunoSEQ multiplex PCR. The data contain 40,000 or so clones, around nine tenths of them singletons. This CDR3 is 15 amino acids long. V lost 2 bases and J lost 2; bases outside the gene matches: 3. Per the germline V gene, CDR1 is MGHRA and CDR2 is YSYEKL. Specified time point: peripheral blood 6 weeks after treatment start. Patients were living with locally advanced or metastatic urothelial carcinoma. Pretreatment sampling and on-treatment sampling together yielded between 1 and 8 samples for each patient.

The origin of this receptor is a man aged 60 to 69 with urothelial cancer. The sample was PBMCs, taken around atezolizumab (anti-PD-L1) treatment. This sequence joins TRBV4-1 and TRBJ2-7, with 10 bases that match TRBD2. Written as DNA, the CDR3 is TGCGCCAGCAGCCAACCGACTAGCGGGCCCTACGAGCAGTACTTC. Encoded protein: CASSQPTSGPYEQYF.